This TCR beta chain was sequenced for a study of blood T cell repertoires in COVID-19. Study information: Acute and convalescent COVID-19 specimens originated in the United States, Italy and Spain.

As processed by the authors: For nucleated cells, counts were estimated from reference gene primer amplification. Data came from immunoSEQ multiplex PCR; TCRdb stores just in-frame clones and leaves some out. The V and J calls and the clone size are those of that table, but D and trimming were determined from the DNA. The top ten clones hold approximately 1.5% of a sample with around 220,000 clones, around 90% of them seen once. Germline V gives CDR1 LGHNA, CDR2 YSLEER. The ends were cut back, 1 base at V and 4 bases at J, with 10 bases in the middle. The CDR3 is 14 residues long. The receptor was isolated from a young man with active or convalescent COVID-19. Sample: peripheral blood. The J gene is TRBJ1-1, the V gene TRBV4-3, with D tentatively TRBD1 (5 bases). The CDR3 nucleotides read TGCGCCAGCAGCCAAGGGTACGGGGGCACTGAAGCTTTCTTT. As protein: CASSQGYGGTEAFF.